The rows below give T cell receptor beta chains drawn from one sample of a study of blood T cell repertoires in COVID-19. Profiled with immunoSEQ multiplex PCR; TCRdb holds only in-frame clones, not every one. The data contain 220,000 or so clones, approximately 77% of them seen just once; the ten biggest clones take up 3% to 4.5%. The sequencing input was peripheral blood. Source of these receptors: a woman older than 75 with acute or convalescent COVID-19. Each CDR3 is given with its conserved first and last residue. The D gene is left open where the match is weak. Where a row states a size, it is once, few, many or the class of an expanded clone; other rows omit it.

d_call,v_call,clone_size,j_call,cdr3_length,cdr3_aa,cdr3_nt
TRBD1,TRBV6-1,NA,TRBJ2-3,15,CASSEGQGAVDTQYF,TGTGCCAGCAGTGAGGGACAGGGGGCTGTGGATACGCAGTATTTT
TRBD1,TRBV6-5,NA,TRBJ2-7,15,CASSYSGTGGYEQYF,TGTGCCAGCAGTTACTCCGGGACAGGGGGATACGAGCAGTACTTC
NA,TRBV5-1,NA,TRBJ2-5,12,CASSYLKETQYF,TGCGCCAGCAGCTACTTGAAAGAGACCCAGTACTTC
TRBD1,TRBV5-1,NA,TRBJ1-2,16,CASSLDGGRGQDGYTF,TGCGCCAGCAGCTTGGATGGAGGCAGGGGGCAGGATGGCTACACCTTC
NA,TRBV27,NA,TRBJ1-1,15,CASSLLGASNTEAFF,TGTGCCAGCAGTCTACTCGGAGCAAGTAACACTGAAGCTTTCTTT
NA,TRBV6-5,NA,TRBJ2-1,16,CASSYSRLVPYNEQFF,TGTGCCAGCAGTTACTCTCGACTAGTCCCTTACAATGAGCAGTTCTTC
TRBD2,TRBV6-6,NA,TRBJ2-7,15,CASSPTSGGAYEQYF,TGTGCCAGCAGTCCTACTAGCGGGGGGGCCTACGAGCAGTACTTC
TRBD1,TRBV5-5,NA,TRBJ1-2,17,CASSLSLTGGQGYGYTF,TGTGCCAGCAGCTTGTCTTTAACAGGGGGCCAGGGCTATGGCTACACCTTC
NA,TRBV6-6,once,TRBJ2-7,12,CASGGDFHEQYF,TGTGCCAGCGGGGGCGACTTCCACGAGCAGTACTTC
NA,TRBV6-5,NA,TRBJ2-5,14,CASRAGALSETQYF,TGTGCCAGCAGGGCGGGGGCACTGTCGGAGACCCAGTACTTC
NA,TRBV7-2,NA,TRBJ1-4,14,CASSYRATNEKLFF,TGTGCCAGCAGTTACAGAGCAACTAATGAAAAACTGTTTTTT
TRBD1,TRBV29-1,once,TRBJ2-7,15,CSSKSAGQGPHEQYF,TGCAGCTCGAAGTCTGCGGGACAGGGGCCCCACGAGCAGTACTTC
NA,TRBV3-1/TRBV3-2,NA,TRBJ1-3,15,CASSQDGGQGNTIYF,TGTGCCAGCAGCCAAGATGGAGGACAGGGAAACACCATATATTTT
TRBD1,TRBV19,NA,TRBJ2-7,16,CASSMGQGTSSYEQYF,TGTGCCAGTAGTATGGGACAGGGGACTAGCTCCTACGAGCAGTACTTC
NA,TRBV2,few,TRBJ1-2,13,CASSPPGGYGYTF,TGTGCCAGCAGCCCGCCGGGAGGCTATGGCTACACCTTC
NA,TRBV15,NA,TRBJ2-1,14,CATSRDPSYNEQFF,TGTGCCACCAGCAGAGATCCGTCGTACAATGAGCAGTTCTTC
NA,TRBV3-1/TRBV3-2,NA,TRBJ1-2,15,CASSQDFRDFYGYTF,TGTGCCAGCAGCCAAGATTTCCGGGACTTCTATGGCTACACCTTC
TRBD1,TRBV6-5,NA,TRBJ1-3,14,CASSGTAPGNTIYF,TGTGCCAGCTCGGGGACAGCACCGGGAAACACCATATATTTT
NA,TRBV2,NA,TRBJ2-7,12,CASSAITYEQYF,TGTGCCAGCAGTGCTATTACTTACGAGCAGTACTTC
NA,TRBV5-1,NA,TRBJ1-3,14,CASSQISSGNTIYF,TGCGCCAGTTCACAGATAAGCTCTGGAAACACCATATATTTT
NA,TRBV25-1,NA,TRBJ2-1,17,CASSEYVGRGSFDEQFF,TGTGCCAGCAGTGAATATGTAGGCAGGGGCTCATTCGATGAGCAGTTCTTC
NA,TRBV5-4,NA,TRBJ1-5,15,CASSLGAESNQPQHF,TGTGCCAGCAGCTTGGGGGCAGAAAGCAATCAGCCCCAGCATTTT
NA,TRBV29-1,NA,TRBJ1-1,13,CSVDKGGVTEAFF,TGCAGCGTTGATAAAGGGGGGGTCACTGAAGCTTTCTTT
TRBD1,TRBV15,NA,TRBJ1-5,16,CATSRGHGTVDQPQHF,TGTGCCACCAGCAGAGGTCACGGGACAGTAGATCAGCCCCAGCATTTT
NA,TRBV7-8,NA,TRBJ2-3,15,CASSLAGTSTDTQYF,TGTGCCAGCAGCTTAGCGGGGACTAGCACAGATACGCAGTATTTT
NA,TRBV3-1/TRBV3-2,NA,TRBJ2-3,11,CASRGADTQYF,TGTGCCAGCAGAGGGGCAGATACGCAGTATTTT
NA,TRBV19,NA,TRBJ1-5,14,CASTMSGSNQPQHF,TGTGCCAGTACGATGAGTGGTAGCAATCAGCCCCAGCATTTT
NA,TRBV5-1,NA,TRBJ2-5,13,CASSFTAQETQYF,TGCGCCAGCAGCTTTACAGCCCAAGAGACCCAGTACTTC
NA,TRBV7-2,NA,TRBJ1-1,14,CASSLVGGVSEAFF,TGTGCCAGCAGCTTAGTAGGGGGGGTTTCTGAAGCTTTCTTT
NA,TRBV9,NA,TRBJ2-2,18,CASSSSGSGTVDTGELFF,TGTGCCAGCAGCTCAAGCGGGTCGGGGACAGTCGACACCGGGGAGCTGTTTTTT
TRBD1,TRBV3-1/TRBV3-2,few,TRBJ1-6,14,CASSQGQDNSPLHF,TGTGCCAGCAGCCAGGGACAGGACAATTCACCCCTCCACTTT
NA,TRBV11-3,NA,TRBJ2-1,13,CASSLDRLAEQFF,TGTGCCAGCAGCTTAGATCGCCTAGCGGAGCAGTTCTTC
TRBD2,TRBV3-1/TRBV3-2,NA,TRBJ2-7,14,CASSQGLAGYEQYF,TGTGCCAGCAGCCAAGGACTAGCCGGCTACGAGCAGTACTTC
NA,TRBV6-2/TRBV6-3,NA,TRBJ2-2,16,CASRPPGLANTGELFF,TGTGCCAGCCGCCCCCCGGGTCTCGCGAACACCGGGGAGCTGTTTTTT
NA,TRBV24-1,NA,TRBJ1-2,18,CATSDRHREPYNSYGYTF,TGTGCCACCAGTGACCGTCACCGGGAGCCCTACAACAGCTATGGCTACACCTTC
TRBD1,TRBV7-9,NA,TRBJ2-3,14,CASSIGQGTDTQYF,TGTGCCAGCAGCATCGGACAGGGGACAGATACGCAGTATTTT
NA,TRBV30,NA,TRBJ1-1,13,CAWNSQVNTEAFF,TGTGCCTGGAACTCGCAGGTGAACACTGAAGCTTTCTTT
TRBD1,TRBV3-1/TRBV3-2,NA,TRBJ1-5,14,CASSPGQGNQPQHF,TGTGCCAGCAGCCCGGGACAGGGTAATCAGCCCCAGCATTTT
NA,TRBV10-3,NA,TRBJ1-2,13,CAISESPGGGYTF,TGTGCCATCAGTGAGTCTCCCGGGGGGGGCTACACCTTC
NA,TRBV9,NA,TRBJ2-1,16,CASSVGGLSSYNEQFF,TGTGCCAGCAGCGTAGGGGGCCTGAGCTCCTACAATGAGCAGTTCTTC
TRBD2,TRBV4-3,NA,TRBJ2-3,18,CASSQDLGLAGGKDTQYF,TGCGCCAGCAGCCAAGATTTGGGACTAGCGGGGGGGAAGGATACGCAGTATTTT
NA,TRBV5-8,NA,TRBJ2-1,15,CASFYQGLRMNEQFF,TGTGCCAGCTTTTACCAGGGGCTAAGGATGAATGAGCAGTTCTTC
TRBD1,TRBV19,NA,TRBJ2-3,15,CASSSDRGSADTQYF,TGTGCCAGTAGTAGTGACAGGGGAAGTGCAGATACGCAGTATTTT
NA,TRBV12-3/TRBV12-4,few,TRBJ1-1,13,CASSLWGGTEAFF,TGTGCCAGCAGTCTTTGGGGGGGTACTGAAGCTTTCTTT
NA,TRBV27,NA,TRBJ1-2,13,CASSPSGGPGYTF,TGTGCCAGCAGTCCTAGTGGAGGTCCTGGCTACACCTTC
NA,TRBV5-4,few,TRBJ1-1,15,CASSLEGAMNTEAFF,TGTGCCAGCAGCTTGGAAGGGGCGATGAACACTGAAGCTTTCTTT
NA,TRBV29-1,NA,TRBJ1-1,13,CSAEDSLNTEAFF,TGCAGCGCTGAGGACTCCCTGAACACTGAAGCTTTCTTT
NA,TRBV30,NA,TRBJ1-2,14,CAWSVARVQYGYTF,TGTGCCTGGAGTGTGGCCCGGGTTCAATATGGCTACACCTTC
NA,TRBV3-1/TRBV3-2,few,TRBJ1-3,15,CASSPQGTSGNTIYF,TGTGCCAGCAGCCCCCAGGGTACCTCTGGAAACACCATATATTTT
NA,TRBV1,few,TRBJ1-6,15,CTSSRPAGTISPLHF,TGCACCAGCAGCCGTCCCGCAGGGACAATTTCACCCCTCCACTTT
NA,TRBV7-2,NA,TRBJ2-1,16,CASSDLGGSSYNEQFF,TGTGCCAGCAGCGATTTGGGGGGTAGCTCCTACAATGAGCAGTTCTTC
TRBD2,TRBV7-2,NA,TRBJ2-3,15,CASSSGLASTDTQYF,TGTGCCAGCAGCTCGGGACTAGCCAGCACAGATACGCAGTATTTT
TRBD1,TRBV7-2,few,TRBJ1-4,15,CASSSRQGSGEKLFF,TGTGCCAGCAGCTCCAGACAGGGTTCGGGGGAAAAACTGTTTTTT
TRBD1,TRBV18,few,TRBJ1-5,16,CASSLNRQGADQPQHF,TGTGCCAGCTCACTAAATCGACAGGGGGCTGACCAGCCCCAGCATTTT
TRBD1,TRBV6-5,NA,TRBJ2-7,15,CASSPAGTGTYEQYF,TGTGCCAGCAGTCCAGCCGGGACAGGGACCTACGAGCAGTACTTC
TRBD2,TRBV11-3,NA,TRBJ2-3,15,CASTRIAGAADTQYF,TGTGCCAGCACCCGCATAGCGGGGGCCGCAGATACGCAGTATTTT
NA,TRBV2,NA,TRBJ1-2,13,CASSGTGIYGYTF,TGTGCCAGCAGTGGAACAGGAATCTATGGCTACACCTTC